What follows is one T cell receptor (beta chain) and its context. Its antigen is currently unknown. This record comes from a study of cytomegalovirus exposure and HLA in healthy donors. About the research overall: T cells numbering about 179 million yielded 117 million unique TCR beta sequences in an earlier analysis.

Donors counted as nominally healthy when sampled, yet unrecorded immune exposures were likely. Points from the study as a whole: Later analysis reportedly placed an Asian-associated ancestry cluster below the roughly 700-donor mean in N-insertions. When the data were analyzed later, several of the most significant clusters appeared to be linked to common viral pathogens.

Primers included in the PCR were 60 Vbeta and 13 Jbeta primers. Sequencing used immunoSEQ multiplex PCR; TCRdb keeps in-frame clones, though not all of them. The sample consists of some 76,000 clones, around three quarters of them appearing once. This CDR3 has 17 residues. After removal of 3 bases from V and 2 bases from J, the junction contained 8 bases not matched to a gene. Germline CDR1 and CDR2: MGHRA and YSYEKL. The receptor was derived from a male donor in good health and CMV-seropositive. The sequencing sample was made of PBMCs. The gene calls are TRBV4-1 and TRBJ2-1; TRBD2 agrees at 9 bases. Here the CDR3 reads CASSQGVAGAAYNEQFF. CDR3 bases: TGCGCCAGCAGCCAGGGGGTAGCGGGAGCGGCCTACAATGAGCAGTTCTTC.